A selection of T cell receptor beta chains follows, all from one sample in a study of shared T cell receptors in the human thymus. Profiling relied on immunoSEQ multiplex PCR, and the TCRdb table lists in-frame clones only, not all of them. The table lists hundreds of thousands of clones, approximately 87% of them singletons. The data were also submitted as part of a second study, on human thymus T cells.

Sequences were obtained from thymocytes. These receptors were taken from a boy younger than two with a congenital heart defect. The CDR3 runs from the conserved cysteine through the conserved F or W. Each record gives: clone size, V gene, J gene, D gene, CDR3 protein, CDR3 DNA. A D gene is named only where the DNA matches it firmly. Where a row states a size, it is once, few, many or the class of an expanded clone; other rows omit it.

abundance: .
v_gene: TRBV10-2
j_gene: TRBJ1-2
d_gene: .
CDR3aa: CASSESPRSRRGYTF
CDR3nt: TGCGCCAGCAGTGAGTCCCCTCGGTCACGCCGTGGCTACACCTTC

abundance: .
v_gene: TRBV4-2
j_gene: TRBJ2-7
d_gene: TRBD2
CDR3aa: CASSQLAGGPYEQYF
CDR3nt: TGTGCCAGCAGCCAGCTAGCGGGAGGACCCTACGAGCAGTACTTC

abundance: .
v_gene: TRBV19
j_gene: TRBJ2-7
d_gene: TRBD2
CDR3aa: CASSPGRESTYEQYF
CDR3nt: TGTGCCAGTAGCCCCGGGAGGGAGTCCACCTACGAGCAGTACTTC

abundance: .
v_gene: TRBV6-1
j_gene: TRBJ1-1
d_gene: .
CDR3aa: CASSGGVTEAFF
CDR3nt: TGTGCCAGCAGTGGGGGAGTCACTGAAGCTTTCTTT

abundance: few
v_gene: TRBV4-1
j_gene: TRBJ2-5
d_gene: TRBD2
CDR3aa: CASSQVPGGETQYF
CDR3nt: TGCGCCAGCAGCCAAGTGCCGGGAGGGGAGACCCAGTACTTC

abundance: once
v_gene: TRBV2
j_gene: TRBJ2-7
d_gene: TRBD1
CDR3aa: CASSDGTGEYEQYF
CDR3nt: TGTGCCAGCAGCGACGGGACAGGGGAGTACGAGCAGTACTTC

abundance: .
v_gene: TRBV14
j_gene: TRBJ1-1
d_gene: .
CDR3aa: CASSQDGGATEAFF
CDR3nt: TGTGCCAGCAGCCAAGATGGGGGGGCTACTGAAGCTTTCTTT

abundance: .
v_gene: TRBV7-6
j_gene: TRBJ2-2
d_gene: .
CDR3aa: CASSSCSELDTGELFF
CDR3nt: TGTGCCAGCAGCTCGTGCTCGGAGTTGGACACCGGGGAGCTGTTTTTT

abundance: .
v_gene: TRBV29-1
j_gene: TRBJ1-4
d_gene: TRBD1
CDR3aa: CSAAAGGGEKLFF
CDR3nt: TGCAGCGCTGCGGCAGGGGGAGGTGAAAAACTGTTTTTT

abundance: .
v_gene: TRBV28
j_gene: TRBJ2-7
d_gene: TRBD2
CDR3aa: CASSLKGSGQEQYF
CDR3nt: TGTGCCAGCAGTTTAAAGGGTAGCGGGCAAGAGCAGTACTTC

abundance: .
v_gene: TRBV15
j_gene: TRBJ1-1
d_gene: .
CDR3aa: CATSSRGYYRERNTEAFF
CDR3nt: TGTGCCACCAGCAGTAGGGGTTACTACAGGGAGCGGAACACTGAAGCTTTCTTT

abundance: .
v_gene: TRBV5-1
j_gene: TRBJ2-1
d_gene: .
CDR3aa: CASSLAPSAGEQFF
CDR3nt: TGCGCCAGCAGCTTGGCCCCTAGCGCGGGTGAGCAGTTCTTC

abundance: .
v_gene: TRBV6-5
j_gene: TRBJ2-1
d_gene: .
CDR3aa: CASSYLVGSYNEQFF
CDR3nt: TGTGCCAGCAGTTACCTGGTCGGTTCATACAATGAGCAGTTCTTC

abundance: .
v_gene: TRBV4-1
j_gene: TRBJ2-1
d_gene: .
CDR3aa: CASSQGSGPSRGFYNEQFF
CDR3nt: TGCGCCAGCAGCCAAGGGTCAGGTCCGAGCAGGGGTTTCTACAATGAGCAGTTCTTC

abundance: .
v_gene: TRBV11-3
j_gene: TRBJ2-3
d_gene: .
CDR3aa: CASSLGPSGTDTQYF
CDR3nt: TGTGCCAGCAGCTTAGGTCCCTCGGGGACTGATACGCAGTATTTT

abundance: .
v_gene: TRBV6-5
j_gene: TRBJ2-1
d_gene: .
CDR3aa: CASSYAAVTYNEQFF
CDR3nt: TGTGCCAGCAGTTACGCGGCGGTAACCTACAATGAGCAGTTCTTC

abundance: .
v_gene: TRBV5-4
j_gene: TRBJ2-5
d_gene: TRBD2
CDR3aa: CASSLAPGGETQYF
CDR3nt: TGTGCCAGCAGCTTGGCCCCGGGGGGTGAGACCCAGTACTTC

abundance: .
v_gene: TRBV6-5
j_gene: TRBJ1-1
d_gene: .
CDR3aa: CASSFGGGTEAFF
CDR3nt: TGTGCCAGCAGTTTTGGGGGAGGGACTGAAGCTTTCTTT

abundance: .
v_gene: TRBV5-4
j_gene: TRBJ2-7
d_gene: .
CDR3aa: CASSLGGIAGVRRYEQYF
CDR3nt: TGTGCCAGCAGCTTGGGGGGAATCGCAGGGGTTAGAAGGTACGAGCAGTACTTC

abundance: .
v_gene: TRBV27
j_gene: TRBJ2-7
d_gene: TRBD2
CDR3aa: CASRPPGLAALNLSYEQYF
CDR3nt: TGTGCCAGCAGACCCCCGGGACTAGCAGCTCTCAATCTTTCCTACGAGCAGTACTTC

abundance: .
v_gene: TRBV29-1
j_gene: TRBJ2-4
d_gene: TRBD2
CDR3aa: CSVEDRGVLAKNIQYF
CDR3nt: TGCAGCGTTGAAGATCGGGGGGTACTAGCCAAAAACATTCAGTACTTC

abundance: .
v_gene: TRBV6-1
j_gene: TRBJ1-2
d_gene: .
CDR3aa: CASSERGREAVCYGYTF
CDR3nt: TGTGCCAGCAGTGAACGGGGCAGGGAGGCGGTATGCTATGGCTACACCTTC

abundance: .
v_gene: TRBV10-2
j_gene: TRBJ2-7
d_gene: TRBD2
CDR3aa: CASSDVLAGRHEQYF
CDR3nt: TGCGCCAGCAGTGACGTCCTAGCGGGGAGGCACGAGCAGTACTTC

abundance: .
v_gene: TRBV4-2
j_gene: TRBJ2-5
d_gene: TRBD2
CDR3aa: CASSHHSSGRSLHQETQYF
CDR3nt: TGTGCCAGCAGCCATCACTCTAGCGGGAGGAGCCTCCACCAAGAGACCCAGTACTTC

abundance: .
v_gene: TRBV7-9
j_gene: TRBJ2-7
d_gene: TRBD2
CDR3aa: CASSPDSGRAYEQYF
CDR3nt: TGTGCCAGCAGCCCTGATAGCGGGAGGGCCTACGAGCAGTACTTC

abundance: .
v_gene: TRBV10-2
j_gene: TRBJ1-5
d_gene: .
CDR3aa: CASAQASRFLLDQPQHF
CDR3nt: TGCGCCAGCGCGCAAGCCTCCAGGTTCCTTCTGGATCAGCCCCAGCATTTT

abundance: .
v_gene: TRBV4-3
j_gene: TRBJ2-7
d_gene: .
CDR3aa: CASSQLLPTGDPYEQYF
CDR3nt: TGCGCCAGCAGCCAACTACTACCCACGGGAGACCCCTACGAGCAGTACTTC

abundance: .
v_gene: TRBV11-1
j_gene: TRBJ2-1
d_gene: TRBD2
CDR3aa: CASSFFCGEGGPPEEQFF
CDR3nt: TGTGCCAGCAGCTTCTTTTGCGGGGAGGGCGGTCCCCCTGAGGAGCAGTTCTTC

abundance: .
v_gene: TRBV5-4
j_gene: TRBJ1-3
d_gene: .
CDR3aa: CASRRDSPEAGNTIYF
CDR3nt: TGTGCCAGCAGACGTGACAGCCCAGAGGCTGGAAACACCATATATTTT

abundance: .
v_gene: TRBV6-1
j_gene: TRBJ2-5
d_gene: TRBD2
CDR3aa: CASSKGASGSGETQYF
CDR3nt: TGTGCCAGCAGTAAAGGGGCTAGCGGGAGTGGAGAGACCCAGTACTTC

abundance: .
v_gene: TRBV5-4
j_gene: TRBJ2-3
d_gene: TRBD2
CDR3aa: CASSHPGTSGDTQYF
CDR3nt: TGTGCCAGCAGCCACCCCGGGACTAGCGGAGATACGCAGTATTTT

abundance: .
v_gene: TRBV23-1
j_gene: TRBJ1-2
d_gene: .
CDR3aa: CASSPYSGYTF
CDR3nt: TGCGCCAGCAGTCCCTATTCAGGCTACACCTTC

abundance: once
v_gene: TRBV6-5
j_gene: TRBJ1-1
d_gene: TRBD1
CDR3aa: CASNQQGENTEAFF
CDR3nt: TGTGCCAGCAACCAACAGGGGGAAAACACTGAAGCTTTCTTT

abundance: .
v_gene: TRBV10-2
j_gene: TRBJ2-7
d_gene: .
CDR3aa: CASKGRRHPLYEQYF
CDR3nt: TGCGCCAGCAAAGGTCGTAGACACCCCCTATACGAGCAGTACTTC

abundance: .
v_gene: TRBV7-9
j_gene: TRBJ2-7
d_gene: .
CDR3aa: CASSPGDRAYEQYF
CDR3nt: TGTGCCAGCAGCCCGGGGGACAGAGCCTACGAGCAGTACTTC

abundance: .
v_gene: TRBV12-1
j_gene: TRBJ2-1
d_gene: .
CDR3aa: CASSTRVDEQFF
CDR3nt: TGTGCCAGCAGCACGCGGGTGGATGAGCAGTTCTTC

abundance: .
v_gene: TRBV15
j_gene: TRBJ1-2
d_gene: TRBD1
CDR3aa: CATSRDGEGQLYGYTF
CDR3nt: TGTGCCACCAGCAGAGATGGAGAGGGACAGCTCTATGGCTACACCTTC

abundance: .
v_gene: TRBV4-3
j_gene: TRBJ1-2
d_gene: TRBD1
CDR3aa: CASSRKGTGRLYGYTF
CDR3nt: TGCGCCAGCAGCCGGAAAGGGACAGGGAGGCTCTATGGCTACACCTTC

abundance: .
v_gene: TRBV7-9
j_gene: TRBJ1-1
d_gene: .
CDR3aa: CASSPPDRVNTEAFF
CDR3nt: TGTGCCAGCAGCCCACCGGACAGAGTGAACACTGAAGCTTTCTTT

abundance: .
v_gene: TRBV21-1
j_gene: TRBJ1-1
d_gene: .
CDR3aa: CASSQEDTEAFF
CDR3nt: TGTGCCAGCTCACAGGAAGACACTGAAGCTTTCTTT

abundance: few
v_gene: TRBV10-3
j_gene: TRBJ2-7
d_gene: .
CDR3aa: CAISESGRSYEQYF
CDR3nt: TGTGCCATCAGTGAGTCAGGGAGATCCTACGAGCAGTACTTC

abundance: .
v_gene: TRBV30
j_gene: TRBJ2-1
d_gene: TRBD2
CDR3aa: CAWRRERGGGEQFF
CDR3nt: TGTGCCTGGAGGAGGGAGCGGGGGGGCGGTGAGCAGTTCTTC

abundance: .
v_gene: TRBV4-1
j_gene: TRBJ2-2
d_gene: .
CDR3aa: CASSQEGVGDHTQLPGELFF
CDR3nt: TGCGCCAGCAGCCAAGAAGGGGTTGGAGACCACACACAGTTGCCCGGGGAGCTGTTTTTT

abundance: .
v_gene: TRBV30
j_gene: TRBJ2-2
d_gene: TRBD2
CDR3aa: CAWTGVRDSSERENTGELFF
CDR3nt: TGTGCCTGGACGGGGGTCAGGGACTCCTCGGAGCGGGAGAACACCGGGGAGCTGTTTTTT

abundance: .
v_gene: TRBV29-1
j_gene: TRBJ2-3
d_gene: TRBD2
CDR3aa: CSVEDRLAGGSPGTDTQYF
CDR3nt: TGCAGCGTTGAAGATCGGCTAGCGGGAGGTTCCCCGGGCACAGATACGCAGTATTTT

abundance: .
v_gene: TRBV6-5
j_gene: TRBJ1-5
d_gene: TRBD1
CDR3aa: CASGDRGRGQPQHF
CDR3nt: TGTGCCAGCGGGGACAGGGGGCGAGGTCAGCCCCAGCATTTT

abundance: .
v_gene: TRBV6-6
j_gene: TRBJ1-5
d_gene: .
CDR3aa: CASSSSFGNGDQPQHF
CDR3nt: TGTGCCAGCAGTTCCTCCTTCGGGAACGGGGATCAGCCCCAGCATTTT

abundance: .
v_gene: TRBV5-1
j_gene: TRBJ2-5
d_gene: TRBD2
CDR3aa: CASSLGTSGPQGETQYF
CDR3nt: TGCGCCAGCAGCTTGGGGACTAGCGGACCCCAAGGGGAGACCCAGTACTTC

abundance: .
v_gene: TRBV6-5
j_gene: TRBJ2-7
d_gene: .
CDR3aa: CASLGLHYEQYF
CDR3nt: TGTGCCAGCCTTGGACTGCACTACGAGCAGTACTTC

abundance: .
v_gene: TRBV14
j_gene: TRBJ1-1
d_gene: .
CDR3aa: CASSQGETEAFF
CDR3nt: TGTGCCAGCAGCCAAGGGGAGACTGAAGCTTTCTTT

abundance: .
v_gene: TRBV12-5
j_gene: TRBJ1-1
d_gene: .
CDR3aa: CASGVRRQGVDTEAFF
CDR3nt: TGTGCTAGTGGTGTACGCCGGCAGGGTGTGGACACTGAAGCTTTCTTT

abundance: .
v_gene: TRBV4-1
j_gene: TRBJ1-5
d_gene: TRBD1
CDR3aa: CASSQERDRVLLGQPQHF
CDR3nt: TGCGCCAGCAGCCAAGAAAGGGACAGGGTCCTCTTAGGGCAGCCCCAGCATTTT

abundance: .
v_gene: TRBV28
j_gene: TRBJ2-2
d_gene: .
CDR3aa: CASSPGTGELFF
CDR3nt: TGTGCCAGCAGCCCAGGGACCGGGGAGCTGTTTTTT

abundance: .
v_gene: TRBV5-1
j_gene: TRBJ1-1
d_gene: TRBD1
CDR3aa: CASSADRGRRTEAFF
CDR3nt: TGCGCCAGCAGCGCCGACAGGGGGCGCAGAACTGAAGCTTTCTTT

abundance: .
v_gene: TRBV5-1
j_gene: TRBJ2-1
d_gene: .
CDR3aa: CASSSFTGKEASEQFF
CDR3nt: TGCGCCAGCAGCTCCTTTACGGGAAAGGAAGCGAGTGAGCAGTTCTTC

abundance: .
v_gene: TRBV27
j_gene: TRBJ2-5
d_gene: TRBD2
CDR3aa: CASSVAGLLTETQYF
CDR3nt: TGTGCCAGCAGTGTAGCGGGACTACTCACGGAGACCCAGTACTTC

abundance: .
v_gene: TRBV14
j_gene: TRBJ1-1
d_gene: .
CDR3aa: CASSQDGGPGEAFF
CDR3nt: TGTGCCAGCAGCCAAGATGGCGGCCCGGGGGAAGCTTTCTTT

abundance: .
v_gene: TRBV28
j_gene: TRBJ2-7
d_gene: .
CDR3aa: CASLEQGFNEQYF
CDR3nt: TGTGCCAGTTTGGAACAGGGCTTTAACGAGCAGTACTTC

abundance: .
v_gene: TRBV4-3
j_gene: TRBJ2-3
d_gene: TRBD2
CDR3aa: CASSQGLASGPNTQYF
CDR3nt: TGCGCCAGCAGCCAGGGTTTAGCTAGCGGGCCTAATACGCAGTATTTT